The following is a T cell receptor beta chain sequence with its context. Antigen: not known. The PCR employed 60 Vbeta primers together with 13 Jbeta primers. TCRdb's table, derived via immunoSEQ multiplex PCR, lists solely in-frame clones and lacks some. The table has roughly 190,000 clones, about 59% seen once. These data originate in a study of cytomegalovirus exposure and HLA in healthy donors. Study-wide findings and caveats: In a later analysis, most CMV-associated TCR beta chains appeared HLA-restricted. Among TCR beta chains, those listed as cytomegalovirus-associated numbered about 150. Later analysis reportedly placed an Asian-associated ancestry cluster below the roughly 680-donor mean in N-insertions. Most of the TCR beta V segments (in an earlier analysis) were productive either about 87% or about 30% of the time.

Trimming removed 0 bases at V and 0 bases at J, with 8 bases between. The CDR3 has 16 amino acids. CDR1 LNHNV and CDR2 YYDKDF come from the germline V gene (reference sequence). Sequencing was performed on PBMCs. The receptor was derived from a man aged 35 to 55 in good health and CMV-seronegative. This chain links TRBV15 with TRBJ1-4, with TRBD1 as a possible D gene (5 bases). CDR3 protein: CATSREGQATNEKLFF. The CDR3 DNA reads TGTGCCACCAGCAGAGAGGGGCAGGCAACTAATGAAAAACTGTTTTTT.